This TCR beta chain was retrieved from a study of T cell responses to AZD1222 COVID-19 vaccine. The germline V gene has CDR1 KGHSH and CDR2 LQKENI. V gave up 2 bases and J gave up 0 bases; unmatched junction bases: 4. The length of the CDR3 is 16 residues. Study findings and constraints: Of the AZD1222 recipients, only six were seropositive at baseline. Unmutated variant regions are reportedly the target of nearly half of TCRs that are spike-specific. The donors showed a predominance of white British ancestry and of females, with possible underestimation of clonal diversity.

Turning to this clone: The antigen is unknown.

The data were produced by immunoSEQ multiplex PCR, yet TCRdb's version contains in-frame clones alone and is incomplete. The data hold 85,000 to 130,000 clones, with 86% observed a single time. The rearrangement uses TRBV18 and TRBJ1-3; 7 bases are shared with TRBD1. The sequence was collected from an adult who received the MenACWY meningococcal vaccine as a control. The input for sequencing was peripheral blood, taken 28 days after the second dose of the MenACWY control vaccine. CDR3 bases: TGTGCCAGCTCACCAAAGGGGACAGTCTCTGGAAACACCATATATTTT. It yields the protein CASSPKGTVSGNTIYF.